This entry describes one T cell receptor beta chain. No antigen is known for it. A much larger clone lies a single base off, so this may be a read error. Alongside a J-beta primer mix, a sample-barcoded 5' primer served in a second PCR lasting 7 to 11 cycles. A 12-random-nucleotide template-switch adaptor tagged each cDNA molecule. MiXCR, run by TCRdb on the 5' RACE reads, gives a single entry per CDR3 protein. The sample has some 790,000 distinct CDR3 sequences, around 28% seen once; the top ten hold around 15%. This record belongs to a study of blood T cells in healthy people across ages. Findings and limits, study-wide: Investigators treated diversity estimates from one million T cells as underestimates. Aged donors had fewer naive CD4+ cells and lower diversity than long-lived donors.

Isolation recovered at least 7 million PBMCs from every sample. V lost 7 bases, J lost 9 bases, and 15 bases stayed unmatched. The CDR3 has 16 amino acids. The germline V gene encodes CDR1 SGHRS and CDR2 YFSETQ. V is TRBV5-1 and J is TRBJ2-1; TRBD2 matches 11 bases. This sequence was found in a woman older than 75 in good health. Sample: blood. The CDR3 nucleotides are TGCGCCAGCGGGGCAACGATAGCGGGGGGGCTTAGTGAGCAGTTCTTC. Its protein product is CASGATIAGGLSEQFF.